This T cell receptor (beta chain) was sequenced in a study of blood T cell repertoires in COVID-19. Overall study context: Sites across the United States, Italy and Spain contributed samples from acute and convalescent COVID-19. Nucleic acid was either cDNA or gDNA, and it came from T cells, B-cell-depleted T cells, or PBMCs.

Study processing details: Reference gene primer amplification yielded estimated nucleated cell counts. Sequenced by immunoSEQ multiplex PCR; TCRdb stores in-frame clones only, minus some. D and trimming were read from the DNA, whereas the V and J calls and clone size are those reported in that table. The sample records 80,000 to 95,000 clones, about 76% being singletons. This CDR3 spans 15 amino acids. Germline CDR1 and CDR2: SGHKS and YYEKEE (reference sequence). V shed 3 bases, J shed 5 bases, and the junction held 10 bases outside the gene matches. V and J are TRBV5-5 and TRBJ1-2, with TRBD1 matching over 7 bases. Sequencing used peripheral blood. This TCR was sampled from an elderly woman with active or convalescent COVID-19. CDR3 sequence reads: CASSSAEPGQYGYTF. The CDR3 DNA follows: TGTGCCAGCAGCTCAGCCGAACCGGGACAGTATGGCTACACCTTC.